This T cell receptor beta chain was obtained from a study of T-cell memory formation after mild COVID-19. Overall study findings and caveats: Those CD4+ clones that contracted were mainly in CM and EM (CD8+ ones in EMRA).

This clonotype was picked up many times. Antigen unknown. TCRdb redid the calling of the 5' RACE reads with MiXCR, one entry per CDR3 protein. The sample includes roughly 190,000 distinct CDR3 sequences, 15% to 20% seen only once; the top ten take roughly 2.3%. Material for sequencing was PBMCs or a T cell subset sorted from them (not recorded which). The sequence derives from an adult woman who had mild COVID-19 (a few samples of this study predate the infection). Cell type and time point are not known.

For the CDR3, the DNA is TGCAGTGCCCGAGACGAATTACTAGGGGAGAAGGTTCAGTACTTC. This translates into CSARDELLGEKVQYF. The chain joins TRBV20-1 to TRBJ2-4; D is perhaps TRBD1 or TRBD2 (5 bases each). V lost 6 bases, J lost 11 bases, and 26 bases lay in between. This CDR3 region has 15 residues. CDR1 DFQATT and CDR2 SNEGSKA come from the germline V gene (reference sequence).